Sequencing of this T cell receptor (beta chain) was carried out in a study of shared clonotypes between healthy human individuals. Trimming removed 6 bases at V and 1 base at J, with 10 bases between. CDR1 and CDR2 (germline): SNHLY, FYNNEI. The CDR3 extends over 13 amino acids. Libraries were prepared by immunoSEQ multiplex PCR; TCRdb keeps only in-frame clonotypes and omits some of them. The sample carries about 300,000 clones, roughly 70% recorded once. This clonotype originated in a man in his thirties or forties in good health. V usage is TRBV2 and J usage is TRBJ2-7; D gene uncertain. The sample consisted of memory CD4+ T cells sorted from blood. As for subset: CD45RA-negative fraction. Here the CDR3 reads CASSPQGSYEQYF. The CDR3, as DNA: TGTGCCAGCAGCCCACAAGGGTCCTACGAGCAGTACTTC.